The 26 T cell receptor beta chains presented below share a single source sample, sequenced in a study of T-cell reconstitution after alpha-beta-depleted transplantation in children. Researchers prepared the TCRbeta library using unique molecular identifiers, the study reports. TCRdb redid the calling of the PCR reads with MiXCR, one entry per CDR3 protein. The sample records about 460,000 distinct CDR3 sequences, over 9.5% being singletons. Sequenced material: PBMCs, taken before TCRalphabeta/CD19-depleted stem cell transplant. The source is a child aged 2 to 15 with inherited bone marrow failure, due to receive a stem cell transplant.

CDR3 DNA: TGTGCCAGCAGCTCGAGACGGGGCAATGAGCAGTTCTTC. Protein sequence: CASSSRRGNEQFF. V is TRBV7-2 and J is TRBJ2-1; TRBD2 is a possible D gene (5 bases). This CDR3 region has 13 residues. Trimming shortened V by 4 bases and J by 6 bases, and 10 bases separated the two germline ends. Per germline, CDR1 SGHTA and CDR2 FQGNSA.

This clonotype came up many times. The CDR3 bases are TGTGCCAGCAGCTCCCTGTACCAAGAGACCCAGTACTTC. Translation gives CASSSLYQETQYF. The V and J genes are TRBV7-2 and TRBJ2-5, with no clear D. The CDR3 consists of 13 residues. Trimming left V 4 bases short and J 0 bases short, with 6 bases between. CDR1 and CDR2 from the germline V gene are SGHTA and FQGNSA.

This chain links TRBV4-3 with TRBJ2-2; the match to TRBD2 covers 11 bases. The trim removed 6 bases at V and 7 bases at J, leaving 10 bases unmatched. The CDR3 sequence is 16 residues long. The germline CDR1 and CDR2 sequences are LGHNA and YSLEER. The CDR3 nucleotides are TGCGCCAGCAGGGGGATCGGGACTAGCGGACGCGGGGAGCTGTTTTTT. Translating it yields CASRGIGTSGRGELFF.

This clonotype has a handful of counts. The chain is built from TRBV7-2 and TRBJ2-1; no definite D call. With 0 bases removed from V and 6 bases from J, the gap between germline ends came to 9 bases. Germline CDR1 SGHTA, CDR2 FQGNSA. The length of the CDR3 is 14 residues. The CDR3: CASSLAGPSNEQFF. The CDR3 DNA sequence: TGTGCCAGCAGCTTAGCAGGACCTAGCAATGAGCAGTTCTTC.

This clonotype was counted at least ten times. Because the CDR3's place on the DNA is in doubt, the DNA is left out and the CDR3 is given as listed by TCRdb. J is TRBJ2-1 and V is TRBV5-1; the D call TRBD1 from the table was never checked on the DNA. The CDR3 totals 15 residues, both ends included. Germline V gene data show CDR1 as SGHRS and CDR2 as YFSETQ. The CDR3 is CASSFRARGYNEQFF.

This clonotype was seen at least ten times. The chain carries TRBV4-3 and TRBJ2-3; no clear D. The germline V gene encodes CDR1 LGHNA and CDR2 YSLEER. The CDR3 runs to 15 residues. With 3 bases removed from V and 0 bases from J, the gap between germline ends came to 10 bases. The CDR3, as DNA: TGCGCCAGCAGCCAGGGGATCACTAGCACAGATACGCAGTATTTT. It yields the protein CASSQGITSTDTQYF.

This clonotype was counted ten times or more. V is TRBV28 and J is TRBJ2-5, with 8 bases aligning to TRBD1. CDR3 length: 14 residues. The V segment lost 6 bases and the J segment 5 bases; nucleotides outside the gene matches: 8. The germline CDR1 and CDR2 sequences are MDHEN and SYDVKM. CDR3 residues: CASRSPDRVETQYF. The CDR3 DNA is TGTGCCAGCAGGAGCCCGGACAGGGTTGAGACCCAGTACTTC.

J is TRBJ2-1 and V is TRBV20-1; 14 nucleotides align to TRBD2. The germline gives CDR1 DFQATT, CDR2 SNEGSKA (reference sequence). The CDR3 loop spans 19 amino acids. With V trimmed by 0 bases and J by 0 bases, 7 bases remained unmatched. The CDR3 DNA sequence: TGCAGTGCTAGAGATCGGGGACTAGCGGGAGTCTTCTCCTACAATGAGCAGTTCTTC. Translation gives CSARDRGLAGVFSYNEQFF.

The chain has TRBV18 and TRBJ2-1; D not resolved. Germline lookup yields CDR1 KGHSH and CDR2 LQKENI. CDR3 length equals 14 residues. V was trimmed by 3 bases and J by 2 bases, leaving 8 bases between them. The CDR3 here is CASSPSTTYNEQFF. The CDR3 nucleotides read TGTGCCAGCTCACCGTCCACTACCTACAATGAGCAGTTCTTC. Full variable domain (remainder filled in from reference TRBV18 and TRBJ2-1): NAGVMQNPRHLVRRRGQEARLRCSPMKGHSHVYWYRQLPEEGLKFMVYLQKENIIDESGMPKERFSAEFPKEGPSILRIQQVVRGDSAAYFCASSPSTTYNEQFFGPGTRLTVL.

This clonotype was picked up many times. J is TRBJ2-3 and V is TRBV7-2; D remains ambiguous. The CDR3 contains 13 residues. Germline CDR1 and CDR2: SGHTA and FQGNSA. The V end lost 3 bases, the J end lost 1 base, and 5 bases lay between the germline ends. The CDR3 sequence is CASSFIRTDTQYF. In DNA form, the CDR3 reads TGTGCCAGCAGCTTCATACGCACAGATACGCAGTATTTT.

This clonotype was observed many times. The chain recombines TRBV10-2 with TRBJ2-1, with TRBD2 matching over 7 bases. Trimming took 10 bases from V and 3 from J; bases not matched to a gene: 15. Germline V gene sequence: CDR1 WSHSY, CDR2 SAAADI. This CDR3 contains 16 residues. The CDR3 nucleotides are TGCGCCACCCAGCCCCAGGCGGGAGCCTACTACAATGAGCAGTTCTTC. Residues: CATQPQAGAYYNEQFF.

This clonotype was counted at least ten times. For the CDR3, the DNA is TGCGCCAGCAGCCCGCCGACAGGGGACACTGAAGCTTTCTTT. Encoded protein: CASSPPTGDTEAFF. V gene TRBV5-1 combines with J gene TRBJ1-1, with 8 bases fitting TRBD1. Trimming removed 4 bases from V and 3 bases from J; junction bases left unmatched: 5. CDR1 is SGHRS, CDR2 YFSETQ, per germline. This CDR3 comprises 14 residues. The full variable domain, its missing parts supplied by reference TRBV5-1 and TRBJ1-1, is KAGVTQTPRYLIKTRGQQVTLSCSPISGHRSVSWYQQTPGQGLQFLFEYFSETQRNKGNFPGRFSGRQFSNSRSEMNVSTLELGDSALYLCASSPPTGDTEAFFGQGTRLTVV.

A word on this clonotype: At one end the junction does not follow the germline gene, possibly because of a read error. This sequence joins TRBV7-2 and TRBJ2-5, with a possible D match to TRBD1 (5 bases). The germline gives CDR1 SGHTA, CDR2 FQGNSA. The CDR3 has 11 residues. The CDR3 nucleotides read TGTGCCAGCATCTTAGGGGTTACCCAGTACTTC. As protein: CASILGVTQYF.

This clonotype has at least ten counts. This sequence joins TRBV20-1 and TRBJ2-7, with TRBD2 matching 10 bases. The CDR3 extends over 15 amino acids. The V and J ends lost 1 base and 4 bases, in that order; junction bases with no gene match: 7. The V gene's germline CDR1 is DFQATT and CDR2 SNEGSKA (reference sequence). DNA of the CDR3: TGCAGTGCTAGAGGCCTAGCGGGAGTTGTGTACGAGCAGTACTTC. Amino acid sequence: CSARGLAGVVYEQYF.

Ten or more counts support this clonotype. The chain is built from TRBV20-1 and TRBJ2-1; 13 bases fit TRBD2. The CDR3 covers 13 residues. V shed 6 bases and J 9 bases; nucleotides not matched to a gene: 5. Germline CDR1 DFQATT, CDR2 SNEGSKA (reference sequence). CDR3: CSAHGLAGVEQFF. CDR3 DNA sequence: TGCAGTGCCCACGGACTAGCGGGAGTTGAGCAGTTCTTC.

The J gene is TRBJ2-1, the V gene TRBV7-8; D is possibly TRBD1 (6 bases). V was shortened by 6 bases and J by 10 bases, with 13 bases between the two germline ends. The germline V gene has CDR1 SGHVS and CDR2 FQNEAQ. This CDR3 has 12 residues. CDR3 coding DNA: TGTGCCAGCAGACCCGACAGGTTCGAGCAGTTCTTC. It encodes CASRPDRFEQFF.

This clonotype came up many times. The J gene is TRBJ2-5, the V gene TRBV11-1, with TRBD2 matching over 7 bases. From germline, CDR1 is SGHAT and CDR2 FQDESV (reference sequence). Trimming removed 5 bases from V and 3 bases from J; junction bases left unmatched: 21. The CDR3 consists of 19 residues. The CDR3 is CASSPPHGTGTAGEETQYF. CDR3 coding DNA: TGTGCCAGCAGCCCCCCGCACGGAACTGGTACGGCGGGAGAAGAGACCCAGTACTTC.

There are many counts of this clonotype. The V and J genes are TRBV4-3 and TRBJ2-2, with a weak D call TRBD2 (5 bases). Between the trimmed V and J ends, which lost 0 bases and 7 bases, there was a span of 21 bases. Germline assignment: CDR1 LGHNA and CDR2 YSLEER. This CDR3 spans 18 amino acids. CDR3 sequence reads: CASSQDRRTSRMVGELFF. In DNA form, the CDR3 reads TGCGCCAGCAGCCAAGATAGACGGACTTCCCGTATGGTCGGGGAGCTGTTTTTT.

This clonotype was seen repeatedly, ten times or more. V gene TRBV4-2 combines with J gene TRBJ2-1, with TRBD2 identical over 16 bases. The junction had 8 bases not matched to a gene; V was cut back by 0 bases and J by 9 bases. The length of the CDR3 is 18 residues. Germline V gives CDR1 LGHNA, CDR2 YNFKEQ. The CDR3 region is CASSQDPAGTSGRVEQFF. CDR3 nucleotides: TGTGCCAGCAGCCAAGACCCCGCCGGGACTAGCGGGAGGGTTGAGCAGTTCTTC.

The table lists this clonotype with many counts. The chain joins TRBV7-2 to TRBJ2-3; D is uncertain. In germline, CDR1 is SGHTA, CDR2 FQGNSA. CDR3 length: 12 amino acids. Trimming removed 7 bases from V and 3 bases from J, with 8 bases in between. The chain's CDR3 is CASILPTDTQYF. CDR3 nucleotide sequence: TGTGCCAGCATCCTGCCGACAGATACGCAGTATTTT.

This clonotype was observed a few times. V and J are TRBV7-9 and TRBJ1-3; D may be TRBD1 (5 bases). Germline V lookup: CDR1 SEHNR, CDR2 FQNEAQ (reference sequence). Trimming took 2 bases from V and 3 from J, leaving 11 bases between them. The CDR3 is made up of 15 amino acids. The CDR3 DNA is TGTGCCAGCAGCTTATCTGGGGGAAATGGAAACACCATATATTTT. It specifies CASSLSGGNGNTIYF.

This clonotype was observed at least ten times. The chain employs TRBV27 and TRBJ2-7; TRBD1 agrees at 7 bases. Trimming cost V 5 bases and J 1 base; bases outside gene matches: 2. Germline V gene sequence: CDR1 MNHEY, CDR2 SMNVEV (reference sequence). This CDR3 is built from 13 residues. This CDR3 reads CASSHRGSYEQYF. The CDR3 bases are TGTGCCAGCAGTCACAGGGGTTCCTACGAGCAGTACTTC.

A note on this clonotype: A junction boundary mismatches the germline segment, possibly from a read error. The CDR3 nucleotides read TGCAGTGCGAGCCAAGTTAGCACCGTGGAGCTGTTTTTT. Amino acids: CSASQVSTVELFF. V and J are TRBV20-1 and TRBJ2-2; D is ambiguous. CDR1 and CDR2 from the germline V gene are DFQATT and SNEGSKA (reference sequence). The CDR3 is made up of 13 amino acids.

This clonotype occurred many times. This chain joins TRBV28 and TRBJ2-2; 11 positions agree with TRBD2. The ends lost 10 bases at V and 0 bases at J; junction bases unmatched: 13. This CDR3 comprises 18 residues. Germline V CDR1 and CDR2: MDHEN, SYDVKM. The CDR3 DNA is TGTGCCATCACTATGACCGGGACTAGCGGCCCGAACACCGGGGAGCTGTTTTTT. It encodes CAITMTGTSGPNTGELFF.

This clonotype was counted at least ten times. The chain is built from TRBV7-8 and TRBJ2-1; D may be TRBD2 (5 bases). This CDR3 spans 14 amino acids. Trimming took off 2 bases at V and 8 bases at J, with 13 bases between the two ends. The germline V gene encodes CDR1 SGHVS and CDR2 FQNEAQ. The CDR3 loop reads CASSLLTGKDEQFF. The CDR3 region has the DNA TGTGCCAGCAGCTTACTGACCGGGAAGGATGAGCAGTTCTTC.

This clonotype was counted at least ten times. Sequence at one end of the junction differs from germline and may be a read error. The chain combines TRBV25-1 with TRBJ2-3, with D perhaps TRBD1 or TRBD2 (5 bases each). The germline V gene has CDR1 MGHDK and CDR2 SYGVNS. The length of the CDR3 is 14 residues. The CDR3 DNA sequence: TGTGCCAGCAGTGCCGGGACGTACACATATACGCAGTATTTT. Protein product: CASSAGTYTYTQYF. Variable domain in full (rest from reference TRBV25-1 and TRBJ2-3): EADIYQTPRYLVIGTGKKITLECSQTMGHDKMYWYQQDPGMELHLIHYSYGVNSTEKGDLSSESTVSRIRTEHFPLTLESARPSHTSQYLCASSAGTYTYTQYFGPGTRLTVL.